Sequencing of this T cell receptor beta chain was carried out in a study of regulatory T cells. Amplification used 52 TRBV primers and 13 TRBJ primers. Sequencing was performed with immunoSEQ multiplex PCR; in TCRdb, only in-frame clones are kept and a portion is missing. This sample has around 29,000 clones; approximately 93% occur once, and the top ten carry around 0.98%. General observations from the study: In CD3G-deficient patients, conventional CD4+ T cells were enriched for hydrophobic CDR3 residues at positions 6 and 7.

CDR3 length equals 16 residues. Germline CDR1 and CDR2: MNHEY and SVGAGI. Deletions cut 3 bases from V and 5 bases from J, with 19 bases between. This clone was recorded a few times. The target antigen is unknown. Sequencing was done on a sample of conventional CD4+ T cells sorted from blood. The receptor's source is a child aged 2 to 15 with CD3G deficiency. The chain links TRBV6-5 to TRBJ1-2; D is ambiguous. Here the CDR3 reads CASSYYGASSFYGYTF. The CDR3 nucleotides are TGTGCCAGCAGTTATTACGGAGCTTCGTCTTTTTATGGCTACACCTTC.